This TCR beta chain was sequenced in a study of vaccination and CD4 T cells after COVID-19. Study background: A CEFX pool, an HIV-1 Nef pool, or no peptide went to control cultures.

In its sample, this clonotype was seen a few times. The antigen is not known. Sample treatment: roughly 11-day PBMC culture with coronavirus spike peptide pools or control peptides (ViraFEST assay). The authors cultured around 1.9 million PBMCs per well with 10 IU/ml IL-2 and approximately 10 ug/ml peptide pools. V dropped 4 bases and J dropped 6 bases, with 10 bases sitting between them. This CDR3 spans 13 amino acids. CDR1 and CDR2 (germline): SGHTA, FQGNSA. Sequenced with the Oncomine TCR Beta short-read assay was DNA taken from cultured CD4+ T cells. Genomic DNA from cultured CD4+ T cells was extracted. TCRdb ran MiXCR on the PCR reads and lists one entry per CDR3 protein. The sample includes 20,000 or so distinct CDR3 sequences, roughly two fifths seen only once; the top ten take 11% to 15%.

The chain links TRBV7-2 to TRBJ1-5; D remains unclear. The TCR originated in a human donor who had recovered from COVID-19. The sequencing sample was made of CD4+ T cells from blood, cultured in vitro. The DNA of the CDR3 is TGTGCCAGCAGCTACGGAGGAAGTCAGCCCCAGCATTTT. Translation gives CASSYGGSQPQHF. Supplemented by reference TRBV7-2 and TRBJ1-5, the full variable domain reads GAGVSQSPSNKVTEKGKDVELRCDPISGHTALYWYRQSLGQGLEFLIYFQGNSAPDKSGLPSDRFSAERTGGSVSTLTIQRTQQEDSAVYLCASSYGGSQPQHFGDGTRLSIL.